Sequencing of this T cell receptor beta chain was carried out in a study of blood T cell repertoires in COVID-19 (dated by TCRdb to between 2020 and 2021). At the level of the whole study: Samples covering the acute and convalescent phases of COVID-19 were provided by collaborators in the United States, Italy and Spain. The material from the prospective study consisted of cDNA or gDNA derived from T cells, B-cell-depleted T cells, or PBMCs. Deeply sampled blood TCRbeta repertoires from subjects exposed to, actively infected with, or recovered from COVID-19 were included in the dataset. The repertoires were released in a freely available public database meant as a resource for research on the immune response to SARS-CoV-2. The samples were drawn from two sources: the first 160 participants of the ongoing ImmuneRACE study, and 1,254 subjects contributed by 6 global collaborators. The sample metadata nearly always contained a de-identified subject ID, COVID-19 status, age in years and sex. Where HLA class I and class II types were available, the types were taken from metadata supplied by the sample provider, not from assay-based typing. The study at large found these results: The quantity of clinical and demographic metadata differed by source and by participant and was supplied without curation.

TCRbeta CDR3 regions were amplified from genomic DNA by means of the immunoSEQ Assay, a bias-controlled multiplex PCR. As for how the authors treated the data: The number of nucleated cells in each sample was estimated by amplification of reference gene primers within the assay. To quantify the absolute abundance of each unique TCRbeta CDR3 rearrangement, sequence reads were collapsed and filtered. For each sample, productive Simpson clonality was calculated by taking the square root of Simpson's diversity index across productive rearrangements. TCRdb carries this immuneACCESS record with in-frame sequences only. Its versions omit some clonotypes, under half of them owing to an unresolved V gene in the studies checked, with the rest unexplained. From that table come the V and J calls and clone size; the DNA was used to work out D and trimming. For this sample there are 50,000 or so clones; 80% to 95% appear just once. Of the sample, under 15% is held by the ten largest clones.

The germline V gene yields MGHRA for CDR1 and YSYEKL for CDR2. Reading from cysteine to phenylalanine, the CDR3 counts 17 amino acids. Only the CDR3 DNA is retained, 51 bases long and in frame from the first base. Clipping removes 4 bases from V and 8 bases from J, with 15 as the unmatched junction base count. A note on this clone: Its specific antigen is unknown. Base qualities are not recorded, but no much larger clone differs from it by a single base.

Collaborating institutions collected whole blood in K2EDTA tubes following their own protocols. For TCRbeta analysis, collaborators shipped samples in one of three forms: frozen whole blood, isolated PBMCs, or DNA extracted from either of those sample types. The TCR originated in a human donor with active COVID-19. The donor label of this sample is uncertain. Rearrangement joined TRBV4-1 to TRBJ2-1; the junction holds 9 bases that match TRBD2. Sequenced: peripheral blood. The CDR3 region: CASSLETVASGIDEQFF. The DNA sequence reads TGCGCCAGCAGCCTCGAAACCGTCGCTAGCGGGATAGATGAGCAGTTCTTC.